A selection of T cell receptor beta chains follows, all from one sample in a study of regulatory T cells in long-lasting Graves disease. TCRdb re-called the multiplex PCR reads through MiXCR, storing one row per CDR3 protein. The table has approximately 400,000 distinct CDR3 sequences, under 15% seen once. These same records also appear under a second study, on T cells in Graves' hyperthyroidism and ophthalmopathy.

Source: peripheral blood mononuclear cells (PBMCs), taken at new diagnosis, from a patient treated with antithyroid drugs. These receptors were obtained from a woman in her twenties or thirties with Graves disease. Each CDR3 is given with its conserved first and last residue. A D gene is named only where the DNA matches it firmly. Rows give clone size only sometimes, using once, few, many, or a class for an expanded clone.

cdr3_length | j_call | clone_size | d_call | v_call | cdr3_nt | cdr3_aa
15 | TRBJ2-1 | few | - | TRBV12-3/TRBV12-4 | TGTGCCAGCAGTTTAGCAGAGAGTCTCTACAATGAGCAGTTCTTC | CASSLAESLYNEQFF
19 | TRBJ2-5 | few | TRBD2 | TRBV6-1 | TGTGCCAGCAGCGAACAACCGGGACTAGCATTCCCCATGCGAGAGACCCAGTACTTC | CASSEQPGLAFPMRETQYF
16 | TRBJ1-1 | few | TRBD1 | TRBV14 | TGTGCCAGCAGCCAAGATTTGACAGGGCTGAACACTGAAGCTTTCTTT | CASSQDLTGLNTEAFF
15 | TRBJ2-1 | many | TRBD2 | TRBV7-8 | TGTGCCAGCAGCTTACAAGCGGGAGTTCGCAATGAGCAGTTCTTC | CASSLQAGVRNEQFF
15 | TRBJ1-4 | many | - | TRBV2 | TGTGCCAGCAGTGCTCGGAGTGGCTCGAATGAAAAACTGTTTTTT | CASSARSGSNEKLFF
16 | TRBJ2-3 | - | - | TRBV5-1 | TGCGCCAGCAGCATGGATAGTAGCGGCCTCACAGATACGCAGTATTTT | CASSMDSSGLTDTQYF
11 | TRBJ1-1 | many | - | TRBV2 | TGTGCCAGCAATTGGTACACTGAAGCTTTCTTT | CASNWYTEAFF
14 | TRBJ2-7 | once | TRBD1 | TRBV20-1 | TGCAGTGCTCGCACCGGGACAGGAGCCTACGAGCAGTACTTC | CSARTGTGAYEQYF
12 | TRBJ2-1 | - | - | TRBV20-1 | TGCAGTGCTATAGATAGCGGTTATGAGCAGTTCTTC | CSAIDSGYEQFF
13 | TRBJ2-7 | - | - | TRBV29-1 | TGCAGCGTTGCCCGACAGGAACCCTACGAGCAGTACTTC | CSVARQEPYEQYF
13 | TRBJ2-3 | few | TRBD2 | TRBV7-9 | TGTGCCAGCCGGCGGGAGGGAACAGATACGCAGTATTTT | CASRREGTDTQYF
17 | TRBJ2-3 | few | TRBD2 | TRBV5-1 | TGCGCCAGCAGCGCGAGAATAGCGGGATTTAACACAGATACGCAGTATTTT | CASSARIAGFNTDTQYF
19 | TRBJ2-6 | many | - | TRBV5-6 | TGTGCCAGCATGAGGAAGGGCAGGACAACTACCTCTGGGGCCAACGTCCTGACTTTC | CASMRKGRTTTSGANVLTF
13 | TRBJ2-7 | many | - | TRBV20-1 | TGCAGTGCAAAAAGACGGGTCTCCTACGAGCAGTACTTC | CSAKRRVSYEQYF
15 | TRBJ2-2 | many | - | TRBV12-3/TRBV12-4 | TGTGCCAGCAGTTTATCAGCGCAGAACACCGGGGAGCTGTTTTTT | CASSLSAQNTGELFF
16 | TRBJ2-3 | many | TRBD2 | TRBV20-1 | TGCAGTGCTAGAGGGGGACTAGCGGGAGACACAGATACGCAGTATTTT | CSARGGLAGDTDTQYF
13 | TRBJ2-7 | many | - | TRBV6-1 | TGTGCCAGCAGTGCGGGCAGGGTCTACGAGCAGTACTTC | CASSAGRVYEQYF
15 | TRBJ2-5 | many | TRBD2 | TRBV12-3/TRBV12-4 | TGTGCCAGCAGCGGATGGACTAGCGGTACCGAGACCCAGTACTTC | CASSGWTSGTETQYF
12 | TRBJ1-6 | - | - | TRBV7-9 | TGTGCCAGCAGCTTATCCCCTTACTCCCTCCACTTT | CASSLSPYSLHF
13 | TRBJ2-5 | - | - | TRBV5-1 | TGCGCCAGCAGCTTGTACCCGGGAGAGACCCAGTACTTC | CASSLYPGETQYF
12 | TRBJ2-7 | few | TRBD2 | TRBV6-1 | TGTGCCAGCAGCCGTAGCGGGAGAGAGCAGTACTTC | CASSRSGREQYF
17 | TRBJ2-1 | many | - | TRBV5-1 | TGCGCCAGCAGCTTGGGGCCGCTAGCTCTCCACTACAATGAGCAGTTCTTC | CASSLGPLALHYNEQFF
12 | TRBJ1-4 | many | TRBD1 | TRBV18 | TGTGCCAGTGCGACAGGGAATGAAAAACTGTTTTTT | CASATGNEKLFF
16 | TRBJ2-3 | many | TRBD2 | TRBV11-2 | TGTGCCAGCAGCGCACGACTAGCGGCTAGCACAGATACGCAGTATTTT | CASSARLAASTDTQYF
16 | TRBJ2-7 | few | - | TRBV30 | TGTGCCTGGAGTGTAAGGGACTCGGGGACAAGGGCCGAGCAGTACTTC | CAWSVRDSGTRAEQYF
15 | TRBJ2-3 | - | - | TRBV18 | TGTGCCAGCTCACCCCGGGGACATCACTCAGATACGCAGTATTTT | CASSPRGHHSDTQYF
13 | TRBJ2-3 | many | - | TRBV28 | TGTGCCAGCAGCCCTTCAGGTGCGGATACGCAGTATTTT | CASSPSGADTQYF
15 | TRBJ2-7 | few | - | TRBV4-1 | TGCGCCAGCAGCCAAGATCTAAGCGGTTCCTACGAGCAGTACTTC | CASSQDLSGSYEQYF
17 | TRBJ2-7 | few | TRBD2 | TRBV6-2/TRBV6-3 | TGTGCCAGCAGTTACTCGACGTTTCGGGAGGGCCGACACGAGCAGTACTTC | CASSYSTFREGRHEQYF
15 | TRBJ2-7 | many | TRBD2 | TRBV5-1 | TGCGCCAGCAGCTCCGGACTAGCGGCATCCTACGAGCAGTACTTC | CASSSGLAASYEQYF
16 | TRBJ2-2 | many | - | TRBV6-1 | TGTGCCAGCAGTCTGCGGACAGTCAGTATTACCGGGGAGCTGTTTTTT | CASSLRTVSITGELFF
11 | TRBJ2-7 | few | - | TRBV28 | TGTGCCAGCAGGACCCGAGAAGAGCAGTACTTC | CASRTREEQYF
13 | TRBJ1-1 | few | - | TRBV28 | TGTGCCAGCAGTTTACTGGGGCGCACTGAAGCTTTCTTT | CASSLLGRTEAFF
15 | TRBJ2-1 | many | - | TRBV11-3 | TGTGCCAGCAGCTTATATGGGGATAAGCGTTATGAGCAGTTCTTC | CASSLYGDKRYEQFF
14 | TRBJ2-3 | many | TRBD2 | TRBV7-7 | TGTGCTAGCTCAGCGGGAGGCCAGGGAGATACGCAGTATTTT | CASSAGGQGDTQYF
16 | TRBJ1-1 | many | - | TRBV28 | TGTGCCAGCAGAATCTTGGGGGGTCCTCTGAACACTGAAGCTTTCTTT | CASRILGGPLNTEAFF
13 | TRBJ2-1 | many | - | TRBV11-2 | TGTGCCAGCAGCAGAGAGGCAGCCAATGAGCAGTTCTTC | CASSREAANEQFF
13 | TRBJ1-2 | - | TRBD1 | TRBV12-3/TRBV12-4 | TGTGCCAGCAGTTTGGGCAGGGGGATTGGCTACACCTTC | CASSLGRGIGYTF